This T cell receptor (beta chain) was captured by sequencing in a study of T cell repertoires in cytomegalovirus infection. Study in general: Based on public TCR beta signatures, there were indications of CMV infection and of a matching HLA type.

On this clonotype itself: The antigen is unknown.

The V end was cut by 8 bases, the J end by 2 bases, with 15 bases between. This CDR3 spans 15 amino acids. MiXCR, applied by TCRdb to the reads, yields one record per CDR3 protein. The table has 680,000 or so distinct CDR3 sequences, roughly 33% seen once. General observations from the study: Carriers of CMV plus the relevant HLA were identified by cumulative public TCR beta family frequency.

The genes are TRBV12-3 or TRBV12-4 and TRBJ2-2; TRBD2 might be the D (6 bases). Sequencing used cultured PBMCs, obtained from culture after CMV antigen stimulation. This sequence was found in a human donor in good health (CMV status not recorded). Some clones in this sample may be carry-over from other donors' samples. CDR3 amino acids: CASRPRTTNTGELFF. Here the CDR3 DNA reads TGTGCCAGCCGACCCCGGACTACAAACACCGGGGAGCTGTTTTTT.